The 3 T cell receptor beta chains below come from one sample, sequenced in a study of blood T cell repertoires in COVID-19. Profiling relied on immunoSEQ multiplex PCR, and the TCRdb table lists in-frame clones only, not all of them. The table includes approximately 97,000 clones, more than 75% detected once. Material for sequencing was peripheral blood. Every receptor here comes from a man aged 50-59 years with active or convalescent COVID-19.

The chain is built from TRBV7-2 and TRBJ1-2; the match to TRBD1 covers 9 bases. The CDR3 is 14 residues long. Unmatched junction bases numbered 9, after V lost 5 bases and J lost 8 bases. Per the germline V gene, CDR1 is SGHTA and CDR2 is FQGNSA. The CDR3 loop reads CASSDLQGARGYTF. In nucleotides, the CDR3 is TGTGCCAGCAGCGACCTACAGGGGGCAAGGGGCTACACCTTC.

The rearrangement links TRBV2 to TRBJ1-2; 11 positions match TRBD1. The CDR3 covers 15 residues. Germline trimming cut 7 bases from V and 2 bases from J; bases unmatched to any gene: 6. Per germline, CDR1 SNHLY and CDR2 FYNNEI. Here the CDR3 DNA reads TGTGCCAGCAACAAGGACAGGGGGCCGAACTATGGCTACACCTTC. This encodes CASNKDRGPNYGYTF.

The chain is built from TRBV25-1 and TRBJ2-5; weak D call: TRBD2 (6 bases). CDR3 length: 14 amino acids. Germline V CDR1 and CDR2: MGHDK, SYGVNS. V was shortened by 1 base and J by 4 bases, with 10 bases between the two germline ends. CDR3 sequence (DNA): TGTGCCAGCAGTGAATTAGGTAGCGGAGAGACCCAGTACTTC. It codes for CASSELGSGETQYF.